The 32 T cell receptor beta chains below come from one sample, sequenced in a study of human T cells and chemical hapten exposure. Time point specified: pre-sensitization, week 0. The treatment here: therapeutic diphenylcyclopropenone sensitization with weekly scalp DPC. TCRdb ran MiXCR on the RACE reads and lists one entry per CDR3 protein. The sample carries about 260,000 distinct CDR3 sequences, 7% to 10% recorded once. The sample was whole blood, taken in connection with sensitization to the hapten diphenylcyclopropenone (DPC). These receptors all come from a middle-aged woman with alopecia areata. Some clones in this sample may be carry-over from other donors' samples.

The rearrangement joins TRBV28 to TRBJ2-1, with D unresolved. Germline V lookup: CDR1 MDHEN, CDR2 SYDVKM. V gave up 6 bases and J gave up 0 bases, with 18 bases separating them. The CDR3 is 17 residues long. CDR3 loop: CASRGQAQDVSYNEQFF. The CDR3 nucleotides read TGTGCCAGCAGAGGGCAGGCCCAGGACGTCTCCTACAATGAGCAGTTCTTC.

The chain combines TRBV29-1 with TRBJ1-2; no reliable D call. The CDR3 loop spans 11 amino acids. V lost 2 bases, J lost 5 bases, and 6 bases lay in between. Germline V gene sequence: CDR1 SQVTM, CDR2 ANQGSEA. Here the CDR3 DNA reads TGCAGCGTTGAATCTATTTATGGCTACACCTTC. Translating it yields CSVESIYGYTF.

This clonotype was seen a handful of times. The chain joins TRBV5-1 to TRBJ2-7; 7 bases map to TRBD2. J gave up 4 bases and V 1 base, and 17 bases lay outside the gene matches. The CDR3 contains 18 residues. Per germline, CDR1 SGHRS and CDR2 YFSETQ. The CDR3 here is CASSLHRPGAGHVYEQYF. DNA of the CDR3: TGCGCCAGCAGCTTGCATCGCCCGGGAGCGGGGCATGTTTACGAGCAGTACTTC.

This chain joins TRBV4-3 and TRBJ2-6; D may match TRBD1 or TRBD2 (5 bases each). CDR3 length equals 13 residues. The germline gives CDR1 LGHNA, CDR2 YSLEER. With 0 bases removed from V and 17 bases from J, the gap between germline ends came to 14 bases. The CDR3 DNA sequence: TGCGCCAGCAGCCAAGATACCGGGGTAGGGGTGACTTTC. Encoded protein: CASSQDTGVGVTF.

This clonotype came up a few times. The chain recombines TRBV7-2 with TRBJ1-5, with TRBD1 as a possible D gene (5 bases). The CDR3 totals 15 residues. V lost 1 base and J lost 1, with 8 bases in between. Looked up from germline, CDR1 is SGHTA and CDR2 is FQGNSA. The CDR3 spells CASSLDWGSNQPQHF. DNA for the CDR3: TGTGCCAGCAGCTTAGATTGGGGCAGCAATCAGCCCCAGCATTTT.

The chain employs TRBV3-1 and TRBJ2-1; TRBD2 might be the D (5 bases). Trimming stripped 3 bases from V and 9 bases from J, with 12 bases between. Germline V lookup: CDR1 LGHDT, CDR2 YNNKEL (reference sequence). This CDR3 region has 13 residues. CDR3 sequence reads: CASSHESGGEQFF. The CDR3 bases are TGTGCCAGCAGCCACGAGTCCGGAGGTGAGCAGTTCTTC.

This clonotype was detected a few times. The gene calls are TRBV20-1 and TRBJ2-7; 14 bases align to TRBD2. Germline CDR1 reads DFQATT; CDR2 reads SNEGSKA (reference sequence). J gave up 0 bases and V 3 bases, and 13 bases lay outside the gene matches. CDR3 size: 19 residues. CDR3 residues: CSASGFSRTSGRTSYEQYF. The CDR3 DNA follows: TGCAGTGCTAGTGGGTTTTCCAGGACTAGCGGGAGGACCTCCTACGAGCAGTACTTC.

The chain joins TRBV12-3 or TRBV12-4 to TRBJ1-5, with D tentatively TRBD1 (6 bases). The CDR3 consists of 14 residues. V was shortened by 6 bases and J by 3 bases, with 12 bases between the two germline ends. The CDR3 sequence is CASRQGQPNQPQHF. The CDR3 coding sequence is TGTGCCAGCAGACAAGGACAGCCCAATCAGCCCCAGCATTTT.

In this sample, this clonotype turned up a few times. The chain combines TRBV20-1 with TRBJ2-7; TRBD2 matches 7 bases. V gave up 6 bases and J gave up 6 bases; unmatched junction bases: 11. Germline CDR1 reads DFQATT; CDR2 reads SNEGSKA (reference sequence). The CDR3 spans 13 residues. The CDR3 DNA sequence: TGCAGTGCGACGTCAGGACTAGTGGGCGAGCAGTACTTC. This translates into CSATSGLVGEQYF.

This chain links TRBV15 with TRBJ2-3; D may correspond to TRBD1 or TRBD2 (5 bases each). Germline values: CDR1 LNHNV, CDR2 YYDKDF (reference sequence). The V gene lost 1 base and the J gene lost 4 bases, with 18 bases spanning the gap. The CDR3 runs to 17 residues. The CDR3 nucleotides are TGTGCCACCAGCAGAGCGAGGGGCCCTCGGGGCGCAGATACGCAGTATTTT. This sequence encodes CATSRARGPRGADTQYF.

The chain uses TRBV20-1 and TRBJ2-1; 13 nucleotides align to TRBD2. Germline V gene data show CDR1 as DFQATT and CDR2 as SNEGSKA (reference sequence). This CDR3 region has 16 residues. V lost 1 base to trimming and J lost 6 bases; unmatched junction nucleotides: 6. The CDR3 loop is CSARGRGLAGTNEQFF. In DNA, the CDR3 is TGCAGTGCTAGAGGACGGGGACTAGCGGGAACCAATGAGCAGTTCTTC.

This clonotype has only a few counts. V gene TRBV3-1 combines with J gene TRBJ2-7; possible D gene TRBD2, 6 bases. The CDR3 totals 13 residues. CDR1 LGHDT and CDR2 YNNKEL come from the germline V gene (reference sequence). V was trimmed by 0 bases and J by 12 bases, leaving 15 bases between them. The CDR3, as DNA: TGTGCCAGCAGCCAAGACGGAACAGGACTAAGGTACTTC. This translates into CASSQDGTGLRYF.

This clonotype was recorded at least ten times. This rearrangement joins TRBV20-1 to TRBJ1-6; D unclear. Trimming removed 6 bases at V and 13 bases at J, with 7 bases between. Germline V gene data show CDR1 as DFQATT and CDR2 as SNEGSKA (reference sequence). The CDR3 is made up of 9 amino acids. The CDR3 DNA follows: TGCAGTGCAGGGTTGCCCCTCCACTTT. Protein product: CSAGLPLHF.

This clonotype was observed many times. The CDR3 bases are TGTGCCAGCAGCTCTCGGACCCCGGACACTGAAGCTTTCTTT. Amino acids: CASSSRTPDTEAFF. The chain recombines TRBV7-9 with TRBJ1-1, with unresolved D. With 4 bases removed from V and 3 bases from J, the gap between germline ends came to 12 bases. The germline gives CDR1 SEHNR, CDR2 FQNEAQ (reference sequence). This CDR3 is built from 14 residues.

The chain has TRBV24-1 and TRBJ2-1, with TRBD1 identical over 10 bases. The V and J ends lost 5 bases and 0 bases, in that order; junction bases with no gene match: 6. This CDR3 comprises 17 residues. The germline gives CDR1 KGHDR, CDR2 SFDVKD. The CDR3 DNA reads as TGTGCCACCAGTGCCCGAGACAGGGGGCTCTCCTACAATGAGCAGTTCTTC. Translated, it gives CATSARDRGLSYNEQFF.

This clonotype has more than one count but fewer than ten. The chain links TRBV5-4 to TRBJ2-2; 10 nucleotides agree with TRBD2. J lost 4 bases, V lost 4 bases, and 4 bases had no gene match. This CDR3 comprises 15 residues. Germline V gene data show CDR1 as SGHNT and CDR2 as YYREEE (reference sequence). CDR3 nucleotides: TGTGCCAGCAGCCCGCTAGCGGGAGCCACCGGGGAGCTGTTTTTT. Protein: CASSPLAGATGELFF.

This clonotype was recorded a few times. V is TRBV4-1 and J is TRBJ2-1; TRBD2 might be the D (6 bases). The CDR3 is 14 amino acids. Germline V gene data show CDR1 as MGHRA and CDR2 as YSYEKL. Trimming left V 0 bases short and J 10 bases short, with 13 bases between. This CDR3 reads CASSQDRSAGEQFF. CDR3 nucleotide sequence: TGCGCCAGCAGCCAAGATAGATCAGCGGGCGAGCAGTTCTTC.

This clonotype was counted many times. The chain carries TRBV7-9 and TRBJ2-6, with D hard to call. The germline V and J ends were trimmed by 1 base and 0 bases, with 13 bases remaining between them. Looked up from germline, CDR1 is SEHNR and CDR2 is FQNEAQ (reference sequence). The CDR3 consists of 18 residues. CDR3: CASSLGARPSSGANVLTF. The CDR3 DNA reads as TGTGCCAGCAGCTTAGGGGCTCGGCCAAGCTCTGGGGCCAACGTCCTGACTTTC.

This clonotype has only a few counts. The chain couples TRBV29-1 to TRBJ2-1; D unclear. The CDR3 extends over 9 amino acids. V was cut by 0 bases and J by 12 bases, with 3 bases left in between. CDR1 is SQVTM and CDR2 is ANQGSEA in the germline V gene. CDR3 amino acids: CSVEDSQFF. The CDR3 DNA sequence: TGCAGCGTTGAAGATTCGCAGTTCTTC.

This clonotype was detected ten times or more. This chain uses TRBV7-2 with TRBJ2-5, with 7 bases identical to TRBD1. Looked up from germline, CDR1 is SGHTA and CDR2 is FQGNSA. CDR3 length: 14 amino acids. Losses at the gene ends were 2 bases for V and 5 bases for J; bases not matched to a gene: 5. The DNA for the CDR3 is TGTGCCAGCAGCTTAAGATGGGACAGCGAGACCCAGTACTTC. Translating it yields CASSLRWDSETQYF. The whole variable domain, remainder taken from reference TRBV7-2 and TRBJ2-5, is GAGVSQSPSNKVTEKGKDVELRCDPISGHTALYWYRQSLGQGLEFLIYFQGNSAPDKSGLPSDRFSAERTGGSVSTLTIQRTQQEDSAVYLCASSLRWDSETQYFGPGTRLLVL.

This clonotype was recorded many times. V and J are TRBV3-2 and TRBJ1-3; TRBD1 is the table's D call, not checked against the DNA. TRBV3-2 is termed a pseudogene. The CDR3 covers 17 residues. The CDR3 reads CASSPLTGTPDGNTIYF. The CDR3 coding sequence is TGTGCCAGCAGCCCACTTACAGGCACCCCTGATGGAAACACCATATATTTT.

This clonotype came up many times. CDR3 sequence: CASSLPEYEQYF. The CDR3 DNA is TGTGCCAGCAGCTTACCGGAATACGAGCAGTACTTC. The V and J genes are TRBV7-9 and TRBJ2-7, with D unclear. This CDR3 is built from 12 residues. In germline, CDR1 is SEHNR, CDR2 FQNEAQ (reference sequence). Trimming took 2 bases from V and 4 from J, leaving 6 bases between them.

The CDR3 here is CSAPLPPGLAGKEQYF. The CDR3, as DNA: TGCAGTGCCCCGCTACCCCCGGGACTAGCGGGGAAGGAGCAGTACTTC. The chain combines TRBV20-1 with TRBJ2-7; 13 bases agree with TRBD2. V gave up 6 bases and J gave up 7 bases; unmatched junction bases: 15. From germline, CDR1 is DFQATT and CDR2 SNEGSKA (reference sequence). The CDR3 contains 16 residues.

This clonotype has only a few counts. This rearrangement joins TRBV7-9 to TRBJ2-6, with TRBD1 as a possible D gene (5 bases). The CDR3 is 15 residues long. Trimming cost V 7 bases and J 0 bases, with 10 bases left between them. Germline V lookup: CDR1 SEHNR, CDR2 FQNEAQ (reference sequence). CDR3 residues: CASTPDISGANVLTF. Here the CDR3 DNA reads TGTGCCAGCACCCCGGACATCTCTGGGGCCAACGTCCTGACTTTC.

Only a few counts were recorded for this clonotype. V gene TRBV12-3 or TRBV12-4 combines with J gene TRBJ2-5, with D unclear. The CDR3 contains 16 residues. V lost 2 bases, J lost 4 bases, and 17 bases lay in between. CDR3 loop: CASSLNGWAIGETQYF. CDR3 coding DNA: TGTGCCAGCAGTTTAAATGGCTGGGCAATAGGAGAGACCCAGTACTTC.

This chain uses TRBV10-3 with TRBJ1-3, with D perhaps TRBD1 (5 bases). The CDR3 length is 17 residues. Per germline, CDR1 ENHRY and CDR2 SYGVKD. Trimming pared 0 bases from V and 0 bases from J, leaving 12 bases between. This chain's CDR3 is CAISESGQRGSGNTIYF. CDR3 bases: TGTGCCATCAGTGAGTCGGGGCAGCGAGGCTCTGGAAACACCATATATTTT.

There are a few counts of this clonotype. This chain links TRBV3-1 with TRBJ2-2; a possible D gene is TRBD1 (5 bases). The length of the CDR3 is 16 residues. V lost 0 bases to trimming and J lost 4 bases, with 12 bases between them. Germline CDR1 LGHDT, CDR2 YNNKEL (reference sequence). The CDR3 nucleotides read TGTGCCAGCAGCCAAGATTCAGGGTTCCGCACCGGGGAGCTGTTTTTT. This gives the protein CASSQDSGFRTGELFF.

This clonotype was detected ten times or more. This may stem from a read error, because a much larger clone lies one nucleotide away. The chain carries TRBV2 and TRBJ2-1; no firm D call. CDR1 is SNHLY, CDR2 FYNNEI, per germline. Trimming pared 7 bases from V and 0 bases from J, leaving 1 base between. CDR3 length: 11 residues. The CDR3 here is CASTSYNEQFF. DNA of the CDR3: TGTGCCAGCACCTCCTACAATGAGCAGTTCTTC.

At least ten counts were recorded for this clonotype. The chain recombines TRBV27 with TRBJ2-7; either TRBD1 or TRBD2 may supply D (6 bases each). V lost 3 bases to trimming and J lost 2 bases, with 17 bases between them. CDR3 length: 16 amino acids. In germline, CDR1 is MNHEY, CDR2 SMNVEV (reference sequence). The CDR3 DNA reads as TGTGCCAGCAGTTTGTGGCCGGGGGCCGTCACCTACGAGCAGTACTTC. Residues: CASSLWPGAVTYEQYF.

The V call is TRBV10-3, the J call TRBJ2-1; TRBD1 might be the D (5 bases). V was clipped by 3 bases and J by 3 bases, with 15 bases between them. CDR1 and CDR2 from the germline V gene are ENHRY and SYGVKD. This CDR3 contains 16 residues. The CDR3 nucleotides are TGTGCCATCAGTGACCCGACAGCTATTAACTACAATGAGCAGTTCTTC. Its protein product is CAISDPTAINYNEQFF.

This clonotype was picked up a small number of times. CDR3 sequence: CASSQGGAWNTEAFF. CDR3 coding DNA: TGCGCCAGCAGCCAAGGGGGTGCTTGGAACACTGAAGCTTTCTTT. The rearrangement uses TRBV4-1 and TRBJ1-1, with unresolved D. The CDR3 is made up of 15 amino acids. The germline gives CDR1 MGHRA, CDR2 YSYEKL. The V end was cut by 1 base, the J end by 1 base, with 10 bases between.

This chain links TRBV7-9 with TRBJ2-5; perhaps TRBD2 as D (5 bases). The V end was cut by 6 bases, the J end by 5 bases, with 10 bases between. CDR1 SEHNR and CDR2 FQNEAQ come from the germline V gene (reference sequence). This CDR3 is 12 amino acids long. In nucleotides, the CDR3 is TGTGCCAGCAGAGCTAGCTCGGAGACCCAGTACTTC. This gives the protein CASRASSETQYF.